The rows below give T cell receptor beta chains drawn from one sample of a study of CD8 T cells in ankylosing spondylitis. TCRdb reanalysed the 5' RACE reads using MiXCR and keeps one entry per CDR3 protein. The sample has about 220,000 distinct CDR3 sequences; 7% to 8% are singletons. Sequencing was performed on blood, either unsorted or a sorted T cell fraction (not recorded which). These TCRs come from a male donor with ankylosing spondylitis. CDR3s include the opening cysteine and the closing phenylalanine or tryptophan. Each record gives: clone size, D gene, V gene, J gene, CDR3 DNA, CDR3 protein. D genes are given only for firm matches. Some rows have no size entry. The others give once, few or many, or a class for an expanded clone.

abundance: NA
d_gene: NA
v_gene: TRBV7-2
j_gene: TRBJ1-3
CDR3nt: TGTGCCAGCAGCTTAGGGGGAGCTGGAAACACCATATATTTT
CDR3aa: CASSLGGAGNTIYF

abundance: once
d_gene: TRBD1
v_gene: TRBV6-1
j_gene: TRBJ2-7
CDR3nt: TGTGCCAGCGGCTCCATGGGACAGTCCTACGAGCAGTACTTC
CDR3aa: CASGSMGQSYEQYF

abundance: NA
d_gene: NA
v_gene: TRBV9
j_gene: TRBJ2-1
CDR3nt: TGTGCCAGCAGCGTAGTGTACCTTTACAAACAGTTCTTC
CDR3aa: CASSVVYLYKQFF

abundance: many
d_gene: TRBD1
v_gene: TRBV29-1
j_gene: TRBJ2-1
CDR3nt: TGCAGCGTTTTTCCGGGACAGCGGCATGAGCAGTTCTTC
CDR3aa: CSVFPGQRHEQFF

abundance: many
d_gene: NA
v_gene: TRBV3-1
j_gene: TRBJ1-3
CDR3nt: TGTGCCAGCAGCCCCCTCGAAGGCAGGCCGAGCTCTGGAAACACCATATATTTT
CDR3aa: CASSPLEGRPSSGNTIYF

abundance: many
d_gene: NA
v_gene: TRBV7-9
j_gene: TRBJ1-1
CDR3nt: TGTGCCAGCAGCCCCGGGGGCGGCACCGACACTGAAGCTTTCTTT
CDR3aa: CASSPGGGTDTEAFF

abundance: many
d_gene: NA
v_gene: TRBV7-2
j_gene: TRBJ1-1
CDR3nt: TGTGCCAGCACCGCTCTAGTTTCGAACACTGAAGCTTTCTTT
CDR3aa: CASTALVSNTEAFF

abundance: few
d_gene: NA
v_gene: TRBV7-2
j_gene: TRBJ1-1
CDR3nt: TGTGCCAGCGAGGTTTTCCTGAACACTGAAGCTTTCTTT
CDR3aa: CASEVFLNTEAFF

abundance: many
d_gene: NA
v_gene: TRBV7-9
j_gene: TRBJ2-2
CDR3nt: TGTGCCAGCAGCCCGGGCACCGGGAGAGGCGGGGAGCTGTTTTTT
CDR3aa: CASSPGTGRGGELFF

abundance: NA
d_gene: NA
v_gene: TRBV2
j_gene: TRBJ1-2
CDR3nt: TGTGCCAGCAGTGAAGTTGTATGGGGCTGGGAGGGACCGTCTAACTATGGCTACACCTTC
CDR3aa: CASSEVVWGWEGPSNYGYTF

abundance: many
d_gene: TRBD1
v_gene: TRBV6-5
j_gene: TRBJ1-5
CDR3nt: TGTGCCAGCAGTTATTTTCCGGGACAGTATAGCAATCAGCCCCAGCATTTT
CDR3aa: CASSYFPGQYSNQPQHF

abundance: many
d_gene: NA
v_gene: TRBV20-1
j_gene: TRBJ1-1
CDR3nt: TGCAGCCGCTCCGGATGGATGAACACTGAAGCTTTCTTT
CDR3aa: CSRSGWMNTEAFF

abundance: many
d_gene: TRBD1
v_gene: TRBV6-5
j_gene: TRBJ2-7
CDR3nt: TGTGCCAGCAGTTACTCGACGGGACAGGTGACCCTCGAGCAGTACTTC
CDR3aa: CASSYSTGQVTLEQYF

abundance: few
d_gene: NA
v_gene: TRBV24-1
j_gene: TRBJ2-7
CDR3nt: TGTGCCACCAGTCTGGGAGGCTTCGGAGAGCAGTACTTC
CDR3aa: CATSLGGFGEQYF

abundance: NA
d_gene: NA
v_gene: TRBV4-2
j_gene: TRBJ2-7
CDR3nt: TGTGCCAGCAGCCCGAGGCAGGGACGCGAGCAGTACTTC
CDR3aa: CASSPRQGREQYF

abundance: many
d_gene: NA
v_gene: TRBV14
j_gene: TRBJ2-1
CDR3nt: TGTGCCAGCAGCCAAAACCCGCTAGCCTTCAGCTCCTACAATGAGCAGTTCTTC
CDR3aa: CASSQNPLAFSSYNEQFF

abundance: NA
d_gene: TRBD2
v_gene: TRBV6-2/TRBV6-3
j_gene: TRBJ2-1
CDR3nt: TGTGCCAGCAGTTACTCCCGGGGGGGGGGCAGTGAGCAGTTCTTC
CDR3aa: CASSYSRGGGSEQFF

abundance: NA
d_gene: NA
v_gene: TRBV11-3
j_gene: TRBJ2-3
CDR3nt: TGTGCCAGCAGCTTAGGCCGGGACTTCACAGATACGCAGTATTTT
CDR3aa: CASSLGRDFTDTQYF

abundance: many
d_gene: NA
v_gene: TRBV10-2
j_gene: TRBJ2-3
CDR3nt: TGCGCCAGCAGTGGGTTAGGGATAAGTACAGATACGCAGTATTTT
CDR3aa: CASSGLGISTDTQYF

abundance: few
d_gene: NA
v_gene: TRBV3-1
j_gene: TRBJ1-3
CDR3nt: TGTGCCAGCAGCCAAGTTCACGGTGCTGGAAACACCATATATTTT
CDR3aa: CASSQVHGAGNTIYF

abundance: NA
d_gene: NA
v_gene: TRBV7-6
j_gene: TRBJ2-1
CDR3nt: TGTGCCAGCAGCTTAAGTTTGGCCCATGAGCAGTTCTTC
CDR3aa: CASSLSLAHEQFF

abundance: NA
d_gene: TRBD2
v_gene: TRBV6-1
j_gene: TRBJ2-5
CDR3nt: TGTGCCAGCATAATTTCGGGGGGAGAGACCCAGTACTTC
CDR3aa: CASIISGGETQYF

abundance: NA
d_gene: TRBD2
v_gene: TRBV6-2/TRBV6-3
j_gene: TRBJ2-6
CDR3nt: TGTGCCAGCAGTTACTCCGGGACTAGCGGGAGCGGGGCCAACGTCCTGACTTTC
CDR3aa: CASSYSGTSGSGANVLTF

abundance: NA
d_gene: NA
v_gene: TRBV11-1
j_gene: TRBJ1-1
CDR3nt: TGTGCCAGCAGCTTGGAGGGGCGTGCTGAAGCTTTCTTT
CDR3aa: CASSLEGRAEAFF

abundance: many
d_gene: TRBD2
v_gene: TRBV4-3
j_gene: TRBJ2-3
CDR3nt: TGCGCCAGCAGCCAAGATAGACTAGCGATCAACACAGATACGCAGTATTTT
CDR3aa: CASSQDRLAINTDTQYF

abundance: NA
d_gene: NA
v_gene: TRBV27
j_gene: TRBJ2-1
CDR3nt: TGTGCCAGCAGACCCGGGGGCTACAATGAGCAGTTCTTC
CDR3aa: CASRPGGYNEQFF

abundance: many
d_gene: TRBD2
v_gene: TRBV7-9
j_gene: TRBJ2-1
CDR3nt: TGTGCCAGCAGTTTCGGGGGGGAGCAGTTCTTC
CDR3aa: CASSFGGEQFF

abundance: many
d_gene: NA
v_gene: TRBV28
j_gene: TRBJ2-4
CDR3nt: TGTGCCAGCACCTTTAGACAGGGAGGAGCCAAAAACATTCAGTACTTC
CDR3aa: CASTFRQGGAKNIQYF

abundance: few
d_gene: TRBD2
v_gene: TRBV29-1
j_gene: TRBJ2-2
CDR3nt: TGCAGCGTTGCTAGCGGGAGGGCCCCGAACACCGGGGAGCTGTTTTTT
CDR3aa: CSVASGRAPNTGELFF

abundance: many
d_gene: NA
v_gene: TRBV7-9
j_gene: TRBJ1-2
CDR3nt: TGTGCCAGCAACGGGCCTCCGGGCTACACCTTC
CDR3aa: CASNGPPGYTF

abundance: many
d_gene: NA
v_gene: TRBV7-9
j_gene: TRBJ2-7
CDR3nt: TGTGCCAGCAGCTCAGATCTCAGGGAGTTC
CDR3aa: CASSSDLREF

abundance: many
d_gene: NA
v_gene: TRBV29-1
j_gene: TRBJ1-2
CDR3nt: TGCAGCGTTGCGGGGGGCCGAGGCTACACCTTC
CDR3aa: CSVAGGRGYTF

abundance: NA
d_gene: NA
v_gene: TRBV4-2
j_gene: TRBJ1-1
CDR3nt: TGTGCCAGCAGCCAAGAGGTGGCTGGGATGAACACTGAAGCTTTCTTT
CDR3aa: CASSQEVAGMNTEAFF

abundance: many
d_gene: TRBD2
v_gene: TRBV27
j_gene: TRBJ2-1
CDR3nt: TGTGCCAGCAGACAGCGGGGGGGGTCCTACAATGAGCAGTTCTTC
CDR3aa: CASRQRGGSYNEQFF

abundance: many
d_gene: NA
v_gene: TRBV7-2
j_gene: TRBJ1-2
CDR3nt: TGTGCCAGCAGCTTAGGTTGGGGGGGTGGCTATGGCTACACCTTC
CDR3aa: CASSLGWGGGYGYTF

abundance: many
d_gene: TRBD1
v_gene: TRBV28
j_gene: TRBJ1-2
CDR3nt: TGTGCCAGCAGTTTTCGACAGGGGGCCTATGGCTACACCTTC
CDR3aa: CASSFRQGAYGYTF

abundance: many
d_gene: NA
v_gene: TRBV6-5
j_gene: TRBJ1-6
CDR3nt: TGTGCCAGCAGTTCCGACACTCTTCCCTATAATTCACCCCTCCACTTT
CDR3aa: CASSSDTLPYNSPLHF

abundance: many
d_gene: TRBD1
v_gene: TRBV20-1
j_gene: TRBJ1-2
CDR3nt: TGCAGTGCAAGAGACAGGGGATCATATGGCTACACCTTC
CDR3aa: CSARDRGSYGYTF

abundance: many
d_gene: TRBD1
v_gene: TRBV6-5
j_gene: TRBJ1-1
CDR3nt: TGTGCCAGCAGTCACGGGACAGGGGGCGAGGGCACTGAAGCTTTCTTT
CDR3aa: CASSHGTGGEGTEAFF

abundance: many
d_gene: NA
v_gene: TRBV7-9
j_gene: TRBJ1-1
CDR3nt: TGTGCCAGCAGCTTCGCCAGGTCCACTGAAGCTTTCTTT
CDR3aa: CASSFARSTEAFF

abundance: many
d_gene: NA
v_gene: TRBV11-1
j_gene: TRBJ2-1
CDR3nt: TGTGCCAGCAGCCCCCAGGCGTTTAGTCGACAGAAGGACAATGAGCAGTTCTTC
CDR3aa: CASSPQAFSRQKDNEQFF

abundance: many
d_gene: TRBD1
v_gene: TRBV12-3/TRBV12-4
j_gene: TRBJ1-1
CDR3nt: TGTGCCAGCAGTCTAACAGGGGGAGGGAGCACTGAAGCTTTCTTT
CDR3aa: CASSLTGGGSTEAFF

abundance: many
d_gene: NA
v_gene: TRBV6-1
j_gene: TRBJ1-5
CDR3nt: TGTGCCAGTCGGGGACATTTTTATAGCAATCAGCCCCAGCATTTT
CDR3aa: CASRGHFYSNQPQHF

abundance: many
d_gene: NA
v_gene: TRBV9
j_gene: TRBJ2-7
CDR3nt: TGTGCCAGCAGCGCCGAAAGCACCGCTTACGAGCAGTACTTC
CDR3aa: CASSAESTAYEQYF

abundance: many
d_gene: NA
v_gene: TRBV20-1
j_gene: TRBJ1-1
CDR3nt: TGCAGTGCTCCCCCCTTGAACACTGAAGCTTTCTTT
CDR3aa: CSAPPLNTEAFF

abundance: few
d_gene: NA
v_gene: TRBV7-2
j_gene: TRBJ2-7
CDR3nt: TGTGCCAGTAAATTCGAGAGGGGTTTGGTCTACGAGCAGTACTTC
CDR3aa: CASKFERGLVYEQYF

abundance: many
d_gene: NA
v_gene: TRBV5-6
j_gene: TRBJ1-1
CDR3nt: TGTGCCAGCAGCTTGTTTAGACCCACTGAAGCTTTCTTT
CDR3aa: CASSLFRPTEAFF

abundance: NA
d_gene: NA
v_gene: TRBV7-9
j_gene: TRBJ2-7
CDR3nt: TGTGCCAGCAGCTTAGCGGTCGGGTCCTACGAGCAGTACTTC
CDR3aa: CASSLAVGSYEQYF

abundance: many
d_gene: NA
v_gene: TRBV20-1
j_gene: TRBJ2-3
CDR3nt: TGCAGTGCCACCCCGTTAGGTCGGAGGACAGATACGCAGTATTTT
CDR3aa: CSATPLGRRTDTQYF

abundance: few
d_gene: NA
v_gene: TRBV4-1
j_gene: TRBJ2-5
CDR3nt: TGCGCCAGCAGCCAAGGGGGGCTACAGGGCTGGGAGACCCAGTACTTC
CDR3aa: CASSQGGLQGWETQYF

abundance: many
d_gene: NA
v_gene: TRBV4-3
j_gene: TRBJ1-1
CDR3nt: TGCGCCAGCAGCCAAGCATACAGCCCAAACACTGAAGCTTTCTTT
CDR3aa: CASSQAYSPNTEAFF

abundance: many
d_gene: NA
v_gene: TRBV5-1
j_gene: TRBJ2-7
CDR3nt: TGCGCCAGCAGCTTTAATGATCGCGAGCAGTACTTC
CDR3aa: CASSFNDREQYF

abundance: NA
d_gene: NA
v_gene: TRBV6-1
j_gene: TRBJ1-5
CDR3nt: TGTGCCAGCAGCTCACTATTAGGGGGCAATCAGCCCCAGCATTTT
CDR3aa: CASSSLLGGNQPQHF

abundance: NA
d_gene: NA
v_gene: TRBV5-1
j_gene: TRBJ1-2
CDR3nt: TGCGCCAGCAGCTTGGGGGCCCGTGGTGGCTACACCTTC
CDR3aa: CASSLGARGGYTF

abundance: many
d_gene: NA
v_gene: TRBV27
j_gene: TRBJ1-6
CDR3nt: TGTGCCAGCGGATTCGGCGGTTCACCCCTCCACTTT
CDR3aa: CASGFGGSPLHF

abundance: many
d_gene: NA
v_gene: TRBV11-2
j_gene: TRBJ1-5
CDR3nt: TGTGCCAGCAGCCTCCTGGCCCCAGTTTCGAGTGGGAATCAGCCCCAGCATTTT
CDR3aa: CASSLLAPVSSGNQPQHF

abundance: many
d_gene: TRBD2
v_gene: TRBV13
j_gene: TRBJ2-5
CDR3nt: TGTGCCAGCAGCAGCGGGACTAGCGGGGGCTTATTCCAAGAGACCCAGTACTTC
CDR3aa: CASSSGTSGGLFQETQYF